This T cell receptor (beta chain) appears in the sequencing data of a study of response to subunit inactivated influenza vaccine (dated by TCRdb to the late 2010s). The study in broad terms: Deep quantitative profiling of the T cell receptor repertoire was used in the study to follow responses to a trivalent subunit inactivated influenza vaccine. General study outcomes and caveats: The authors suggested that each seasonal influenza vaccination may recruit only a limited number of new T cells.

The CDR3 holds 11 amino acids from the cysteine to the phenylalanine. The sequence is cut down to CDR3 DNA, 33 bases in frame from base 1. Looking up the germline V gene yields CDR1 SQVTM and CDR2 ANQGSEA. The junction shows trimming of 6 bases on V and 7 bases on J, plus 12 bases between the germline ends. The library was prepared using RT-PCR. The sequencing machine was an Illumina HiSeq 2500. TCRdb applied fastp at Q25 and MiXCR to the public reads, then kept only in-frame beta chains. Rows are unified per CDR3 protein, each entry keeping the most common DNA and genes. The sample table shows 600,000 to 850,000 distinct CDR3 sequences, and 11% to 15% are seen once. The ten top clones hold about 7.6% of the sample. The table lists this clonotype with a few counts. Its antigen remains unidentified. Within one base of it there is no much larger clone, and no base qualities were kept.

The specimen was PBMCs from blood, collected around two weeks before vaccination. Here the chain combines TRBV29-1 and TRBJ2-5; the D gene remains uncertain. The clonotype comes from a man aged 45-60 years who received an inactivated influenza vaccine. Donor details come from another sample of the same person, matched by shared clones. Here is the DNA: TGCAGCGTCGTACACTTTGGGACCCAGTACTTC. This codes for CSVVHFGTQYF.